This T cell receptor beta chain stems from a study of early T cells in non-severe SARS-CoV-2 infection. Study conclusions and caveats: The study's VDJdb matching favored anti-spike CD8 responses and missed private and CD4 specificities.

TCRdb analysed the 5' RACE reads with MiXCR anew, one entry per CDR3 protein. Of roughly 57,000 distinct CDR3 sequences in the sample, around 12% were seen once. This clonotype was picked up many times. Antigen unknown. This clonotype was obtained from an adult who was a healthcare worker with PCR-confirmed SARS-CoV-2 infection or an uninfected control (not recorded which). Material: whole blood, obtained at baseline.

The CDR3 bases are TGTGCCAGCAGCCCCAGCCTAATCTACGAGCAGTACTTC. This translates into CASSPSLIYEQYF. This chain uses TRBV7-2 with TRBJ2-7; D is unclear. V lost 5 bases and J 3 bases, leaving 11 bases between the germline ends. This CDR3 has 13 amino acids. Per the germline V gene, CDR1 is SGHTA and CDR2 is FQGNSA.